The sequence of this T cell receptor (beta chain) was determined in a study of control samples from healthy donors and cancer patients. The V segment lost 3 bases and the J segment 8 bases; nucleotides outside the gene matches: 14. The length of the CDR3 is 18 residues. Germline CDR1 and CDR2: MDHEN and SYDVKM. TCRdb keeps only in-frame clones here, not all; method: immunoSEQ multiplex PCR. The sample contains about 180,000 clones, 90% of which appear only once. Sequenced sample: blood. This TCR came from a woman aged 50 to 60 in good health. V usage is TRBV28 and J usage is TRBJ2-1, with TRBD2 matching over 12 bases. CDR3 region: CASSLKLAGGLQWDEQFF. The CDR3 coding sequence is TGTGCCAGCAGTTTGAAACTAGCGGGGGGCCTTCAATGGGATGAGCAGTTCTTC.